A selection of T cell receptor beta chains follows, all from one sample in a study of CD8+ T cells in alopecia areata. Here immunoSEQ multiplex PCR was the method, and the copy in TCRdb shows in-frame clones only, minus some. This sample yields approximately 110,000 clones, of which less than 75% are seen a single time; 9% to 15% belongs to the top ten. Sequencing used CD8+ T cells sorted from blood, obtained at week 24, from a patient treated with tofacitinib. These receptors originate from a human donor with alopecia areata. Both conserved end residues are part of each CDR3. The order of the fields is clone size, V gene, J gene, D gene, CDR3 protein, CDR3 DNA. D genes are given only for firm matches. Expanded clones are given a class, and other clones once, few, many or no size at all.

NA	TRBV9	TRBJ2-2	NA	CASSYSGNTGELFF	TGTGCCAGCAGCTACAGTGGGAACACCGGGGAGCTGTTTTTT
few	TRBV7-9	TRBJ2-3	TRBD1	CASSLGRGRADTQYF	TGTGCCAGCAGCTTAGGAAGGGGGCGAGCGGATACGCAGTATTTT
NA	TRBV5-6	TRBJ1-5	NA	CASSFRANNQPQHF	TGTGCCAGCAGCTTCCGGGCGAACAATCAGCCCCAGCATTTT
NA	TRBV6-5	TRBJ2-2	NA	CASSLAGPRKLFF	TGTGCCAGCAGTCTCGCTGGCCCTAGAAAGCTGTTTTTT
NA	TRBV5-6	TRBJ2-7	NA	CASSLGAGAVYEQYF	TGTGCCAGCAGCTTGGGGGCAGGGGCGGTCTACGAGCAGTACTTC
once	TRBV7-8	TRBJ1-1	NA	CASTSLDGNTEAFF	TGTGCCAGCACCTCATTGGACGGGAACACTGAAGCTTTCTTT
NA	TRBV5-1	TRBJ2-7	TRBD1	CASSYGQGYEQYF	TGCGCCAGCAGCTACGGACAGGGCTACGAGCAGTACTTC
NA	TRBV7-9	TRBJ2-3	NA	CASSMDSTIADTQYF	TGTGCCAGCAGCATGGACTCCACAATAGCAGATACGCAGTATTTT
NA	TRBV11-2	TRBJ1-1	NA	CASSLDRGLTTEAFF	TGTGCCAGCAGCTTAGATAGGGGATTAACAACTGAAGCTTTCTTT
NA	TRBV12-5	TRBJ2-7	NA	CASGPRLDYEQYF	TGTGCTAGTGGCCCCAGGCTTGACTACGAGCAGTACTTC
NA	TRBV27	TRBJ2-7	NA	CASSDESYEQYF	TGTGCCAGCAGTGACGAGTCTTACGAGCAGTACTTC
NA	TRBV27	TRBJ2-7	TRBD2	CASSLGSSGGAHEQYF	TGTGCCAGCAGTTTAGGCTCTAGCGGGGGGGCCCACGAGCAGTACTTC
NA	TRBV15	TRBJ2-7	NA	CATSKTGEDYEQYF	TGTGCCACCAGCAAAACAGGGGAGGACTACGAGCAGTACTTC
NA	TRBV23-1	TRBJ2-2	NA	CASSQSTNTGELFF	TGCGCCAGCAGTCAATCGACGAACACCGGGGAGCTGTTTTTT
NA	TRBV13	TRBJ2-2	NA	CASSFSLNTGELFF	TGTGCCAGCAGCTTTTCCCTTAACACCGGGGAGCTGTTTTTT
few	TRBV6-5	TRBJ2-6	NA	CASSYSGANVLTF	TGTGCCAGCAGTTACTCTGGGGCCAACGTCCTGACTTTC
few	TRBV29-1	TRBJ2-1	NA	CSVVRNEQFF	TGCAGCGTTGTCCGCAATGAGCAGTTCTTC
NA	TRBV19	TRBJ2-3	NA	CASSMPSSTDTQYF	TGTGCCAGTAGTATGCCCTCGAGCACAGATACGCAGTATTTT
NA	TRBV10-3	TRBJ1-2	TRBD1	CAISESYETGAVGYTF	TGTGCCATCAGTGAGTCGTATGAGACAGGGGCTGTTGGCTACACCTTC
NA	TRBV5-4	TRBJ2-7	NA	CASSLGREQYF	TGTGCCAGCAGCTTGGGTAGGGAGCAGTACTTC
NA	TRBV19	TRBJ1-6	NA	CASSSIDTSLHF	TGTGCCAGTAGTTCTATCGACACTTCTCTCCACTTT
once	TRBV9	TRBJ1-2	NA	CASSVGAERGGYTF	TGTGCCAGCAGCGTCGGAGCTGAACGAGGCGGCTACACCTTC
NA	TRBV13	TRBJ2-5	TRBD2	CASSLYSGGREQYF	TGTGCCAGCAGCCTTTATAGCGGGGGGCGTGAGCAGTACTTC
NA	TRBV29-1	TRBJ1-1	NA	CSVVTVLTEAFF	TGCAGCGTTGTCACGGTCCTCACTGAAGCTTTCTTT
NA	TRBV6-1	TRBJ1-1	NA	CAISESSGGNTEAFF	TGTGCCATCAGTGAGTCGAGCGGGGGGAACACTGAAGCTTTCTTT
NA	TRBV6-5	TRBJ2-4	NA	CASEDGKNIQYF	TGTGCCAGCGAAGACGGCAAAAACATTCAGTACTTC